This T cell receptor beta chain was recorded in a study of cytomegalovirus exposure and HLA in healthy donors. Across the whole study: Ancestry clustering placed roughly 86% of more than 350 genotyped donors in the Caucasian-associated cluster. Study results and caveats: Reports credit the classifier with highly specific, highly sensitive diagnosis of cytomegalovirus status.

This CDR3 region has 14 residues. Germline lookup yields CDR1 MNHNS and CDR2 SASEGT. V dropped 4 bases and J dropped 4 bases, with 11 bases sitting between them. Nominally healthy donors provided the samples, though records likely missed some immune exposures. This PCR relied on a set of 60 Vbeta primers and 13 Jbeta primers. Profiling relied on immunoSEQ multiplex PCR, and the TCRdb table lists in-frame clones only, not all of them. This sample carries about 93,000 clones, about four fifths of them seen once, and the ten largest clones take 3% to 4%. Turning to this clone: The antigen is unknown.

The sequence came from a woman between 35 and 50 years old in good health and CMV-seronegative. The sample consisted of PBMCs. V gene TRBV6-1 combines with J gene TRBJ2-1, with D tentatively TRBD1 (6 bases). The CDR3 spells CASSVSGAYNEQFF. The CDR3 DNA sequence: TGTGCCAGCAGTGTTTCAGGGGCGTACAATGAGCAGTTCTTC.